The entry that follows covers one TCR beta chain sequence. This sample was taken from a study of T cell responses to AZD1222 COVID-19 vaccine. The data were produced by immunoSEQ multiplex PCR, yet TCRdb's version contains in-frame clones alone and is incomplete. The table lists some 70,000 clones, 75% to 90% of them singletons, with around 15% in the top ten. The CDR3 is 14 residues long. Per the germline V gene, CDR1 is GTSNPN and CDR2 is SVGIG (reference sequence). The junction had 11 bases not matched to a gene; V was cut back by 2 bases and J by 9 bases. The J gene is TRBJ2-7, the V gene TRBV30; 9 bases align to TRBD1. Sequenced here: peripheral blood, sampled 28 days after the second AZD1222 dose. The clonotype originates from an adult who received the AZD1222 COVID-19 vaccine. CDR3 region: CAWSRDRVIGRQYF. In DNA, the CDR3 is TGTGCCTGGAGTAGGGACAGGGTTATTGGTAGGCAGTACTTC.